These 7 T cell receptor beta chains were sequenced from one sample in a study of T cell changes during pregnancy in multiple sclerosis. Profiling relied on immunoSEQ multiplex PCR, and the TCRdb table lists in-frame clones only, not all of them. The sample lists some 70,000 clones; about 92% were seen once. Here the sequenced sample was peripheral blood, taken in the second trimester of pregnancy. The source of these receptors is a female donor in good health, enrolled as a control in a pregnancy study.

The rearrangement links TRBV7-9 to TRBJ1-3; no clear D. The V and J ends lost 5 bases and 0 bases respectively, with 17 bases between them. The CDR3 runs 17 residues. In germline, CDR1 is SEHNR, CDR2 FQNEAQ (reference sequence). CDR3 nucleotides: TGTGCCAGCAGCCCCCGCAACCAGGCGGGCTCTGGAAACACCATATATTTT. Translated, it gives CASSPRNQAGSGNTIYF.

This clone occurred once. The chain is built from TRBV27 and TRBJ2-3; the match to TRBD2 covers 7 bases. Per germline, CDR1 MNHEY and CDR2 SMNVEV (reference sequence). This CDR3 region has 12 residues. Unmatched junction bases numbered 2, after V lost 6 bases and J lost 5 bases. CDR3 sequence (DNA): TGTGCCAGCAGGACTAGCTTAGATACGCAGTATTTT. This gives the protein CASRTSLDTQYF.

V and J are TRBV4-1 and TRBJ1-5; no definite D call. This CDR3 contains 16 residues. V was cut by 1 base and J by 4 bases, with 14 bases left in between. Germline V gene sequence: CDR1 MGHRA, CDR2 YSYEKL. The CDR3 DNA is TGCGCCAGCAGCCAAGTACATGGGCCATCAAATCAGCCCCAGCATTTT. This translates into CASSQVHGPSNQPQHF.

The V and J genes are TRBV19 and TRBJ2-1, with 8 bases lining up with TRBD2. This CDR3 is built from 14 residues. Germline trimming cut 9 bases from V and 5 bases from J; bases unmatched to any gene: 9. Germline loops: CDR1 LNHDA, CDR2 SQIVND (reference sequence). The CDR3 region has the DNA TGTGCCAGCCGCGGACTAGCCGGGCACAATGAGCAGTTCTTC. It translates to CASRGLAGHNEQFF.

This sequence joins TRBV7-9 and TRBJ1-1, with D possibly TRBD1 on 6 matching bases. The germline V and J ends were trimmed by 5 bases and 4 bases, with 11 bases remaining between them. This CDR3 spans 13 amino acids. Germline CDR1 and CDR2: SEHNR and FQNEAQ (reference sequence). This CDR3 reads CASSPTGGTEAFF. The CDR3, as DNA: TGTGCCAGCAGCCCGACAGGAGGCACTGAAGCTTTCTTT.

The CDR3 region has the DNA TGTGCCAGCAGCGTAGTGGGGGGGCACACAGATACGCAGTATTTT. Its protein is CASSVVGGHTDTQYF. The gene calls are TRBV9 and TRBJ2-3; D possibly corresponds to TRBD2 (7 bases). Trimming took off 0 bases at V and 2 bases at J, with 10 bases between the two ends. The CDR3 loop spans 15 amino acids. In germline, CDR1 is SGDLS, CDR2 YYNGEE.

V is TRBV19 and J is TRBJ1-3; D is undetermined. CDR1 is LNHDA and CDR2 is SQIVND in the germline V gene (reference sequence). CDR3 length: 14 amino acids. Trimming shortened V by 5 bases and J by 2 bases, and 10 bases separated the two germline ends. The CDR3 nucleotides read TGTGCCAGTAGTTCAGGTCATGCTGGAAACACCATATATTTT. Its protein product is CASSSGHAGNTIYF. Variable domain in full (rest from reference TRBV19 and TRBJ1-3): DGGITQSPKYLFRKEGQNVTLSCEQNLNHDAMYWYRQDPGQGLRLIYYSQIVNDFQKGDIAEGYSVSREKKESFPLTVTSAQKNPTAFYLCASSSGHAGNTIYFGEGSWLTVV.